The present T cell receptor beta chain was sequenced within a study of regulatory T cells in long-lasting Graves disease (dated by TCRdb to about 2021). Turning to the overall study: Persistent Graves' disease was defined as persistently positive TSH receptor autoantibodies together with antithyroid drug treatment for over 5 years. The study was registered as a clinical trial and conducted in China. On average, persistent Graves' disease patients in the clinical cohort had been on antithyroid drugs for around 9.5 years. TCR sequencing covered around 13 persistent and around 20 newly diagnosed Graves' disease patients, some 33 samples in total. Patients with persistent Graves' disease were compared with patients with newly diagnosed Graves' disease using TCR sequencing and RNA sequencing of peripheral blood.

Libraries were prepared through multiplex PCR. The run used an Illumina HiSeq 4000. TCR beta libraries were built with iRepertoire HTBI primers and Arm-PCR amplification of CDR3 regions. Before sequencing, the PCR products underwent gel purification. Per the authors' processing: Across samples, approximately 68 TRBV and around 15 TRBJ segments were identified and used for gene usage analysis of CDR3 amino acid clonotypes. COPE and FqMerger were used to merge the filtered high-quality paired reads into contigs. BLAST was used to align contigs to the IMGT TRBV, TRBD and TRBJ reference genes, and CDR3 was defined following IMGT. Highly expanded clones were defined as clonotypes with a frequency above 0.1%. Shannon entropy was used to measure repertoire diversity, and the Gini coefficient was used to measure V-J evenness. A clonotype was considered public if more than one individual shared it. TCRdb reworked the public reads: Q25 trimming with fastp, MiXCR clone assembly, productive beta chains retained. Rows matching on CDR3 protein sequence are summarized as one entry with the most common DNA and genes. TCRdb, not the original authors, processed these V and J calls. The sample yields more than 650,000 distinct CDR3 sequences; about 32% were counted once. The top ten clones comprise 40% to 55% of the sample.

From its cysteine to its phenylalanine, the CDR3 spans 14 amino acids. Only the CDR3 region is kept as DNA, spanning 42 bases read in frame from base 1. Trimming costs V 4 bases and J 5 bases, and their ends lie 14 bases apart. CDR1 MNHNS and CDR2 SASEGT were looked up in the germline V gene. The time point label of this sample denotes: persistent/refractory GD, antithyroid drugs over 5 years with positive TRAb. For both TCR sequencing and RNA sequencing, RNA was extracted from PBMCs in TRIzol. The diagnosis of Graves' disease followed American Thyroid Association guidelines. Patients for the study were recruited at an endocrinology department in Xi'an, China. Each patient gave about 9.1 milliliters of peripheral blood, collected in an EDTA anticoagulant tube. Ficoll Paque Plus density gradient separation was used to isolate PBMCs, and no further T cell sorting was performed. RNA quality was checked with an Agilent 2100 Bioanalyzer and agarose gel, and concentration with a NanoDrop 2000.

In its sample, this clonotype was seen many times. Its antigen is still unknown. Per-nucleotide qualities are absent, and no much larger clonotype sits a single base away. Overall study results and their limits: The authors noted that the small sample size was a limitation that may lower accuracy. Sequencing and analysis were limited to the TCR beta chain. Peripheral blood alone was examined, since thyroid tissue, which constituted the primary lesion, could not be accessed. More public clonotypes were shared among persistent patients (under 3,000) than among newly diagnosed patients (just under 1,000). Preferential use of TRBV28, TRBJ1-2 and TRBJ2-5 was observed in persistent disease, whereas TRBV20-1 and TRBJ2-1 were favored in newly diagnosed disease. Persistent Graves' disease patients showed lower TCR Shannon entropy and fewer highly expanded clones than newly diagnosed patients, suggesting clonal expansion.

This receptor was taken from a female donor with Graves disease. Material: peripheral blood mononuclear cells (PBMCs), obtained when the disease was refractory, from a patient treated with antithyroid drugs. Here the chain combines TRBV6-1 and TRBJ1-2; TRBD1 is perhaps the D gene, given 5 matching bases. At the DNA level, the sequence is TGTGCCAGCAGTGTCGAGGACACAGTATATGGCTACACCTTC. Translated, it gives CASSVEDTVYGYTF.